This T cell receptor (beta chain) was identified during a study of blood T cell repertoires in COVID-19. The CDR3 is made up of 13 amino acids. The germline CDR1 and CDR2 sequences are ENHRY and SYGVKD. The germline V and J ends were trimmed by 4 bases and 0 bases, with 4 bases remaining between them. Clones were sequenced by immunoSEQ multiplex PCR, and TCRdb holds only the in-frame ones, with some missing. The table includes some 90,000 clones, approximately 90% detected once. Sequencing was carried out using peripheral blood. The chain has TRBV10-3 and TRBJ1-5, with unresolved D. This TCR was recovered from a man aged 50-59 years with acute or convalescent COVID-19. CDR3 nucleotide sequence: TGTGCCATCAGTGGAGATAGCAATCAGCCCCAGCATTTT. Its protein product is CAISGDSNQPQHF.